Given below is one TCR beta chain in context. This sample was included in a study of T cell responses to AZD1222 COVID-19 vaccine. The germline V and J ends were trimmed by 3 bases and 13 bases, with 13 bases remaining between them. The CDR3 runs to 13 residues. Germline V gene data show CDR1 as MDHEN and CDR2 as SYDVKM. Generated by immunoSEQ multiplex PCR, the TCRdb table keeps only in-frame clones and is missing some. The sample consists of roughly 79,000 clones, 90% to 95% of them appearing once. Here the sequenced sample was peripheral blood, taken on day 0 of MenACWY control vaccination. The chain has TRBV28 and TRBJ1-6; D not resolved. This receptor was taken from an adult in good health. CDR3 amino acids: CASSFGLGTPLHF. DNA for the CDR3: TGTGCCAGCAGTTTCGGGCTGGGTACTCCCCTCCACTTT.